These 20 T cell receptor beta chains were sequenced from one sample in a study of T-cell memory formation after mild COVID-19. Via MiXCR, TCRdb re-called the 5' RACE reads, giving one row per CDR3 protein. The sample shows some 180,000 distinct CDR3 sequences, around 20% of them seen only once. The sequenced sample consisted of PBMCs or a T cell subset sorted from them (not recorded which). Receptors were obtained from a man aged 18 to 35 who had mild COVID-19 (a few samples of this study predate the infection). Cell type and time point are not known.

This clonotype was recorded a few times. The chain links TRBV12-3 or TRBV12-4 to TRBJ2-2; D gene ambiguous. The CDR3 has 14 amino acids. The germline V and J ends were trimmed by 0 bases and 6 bases, with 8 bases remaining between them. The DNA for the CDR3 is TGTGCCAGCAGTTTAGCGCTCAGGCCCGGGGAGCTGTTTTTT. Protein sequence: CASSLALRPGELFF.

This clonotype came up many times. The chain recombines TRBV5-1 with TRBJ2-3, with D tentatively TRBD1 (6 bases). Trimming removed 4 bases from V and 2 bases from J, with 8 bases in between. This CDR3 has 13 amino acids. CDR1 and CDR2 (germline): SGHRS, YFSETQ. CDR3 region: CASSGDNTDTQYF. CDR3 bases: TGCGCCAGCAGCGGGGACAACACAGATACGCAGTATTTT.

The rearrangement uses TRBV15 and TRBJ2-3; D possibly corresponds to TRBD2 (6 bases). This CDR3 is built from 18 residues. The germline V and J ends were trimmed by 0 bases and 0 bases, with 16 bases remaining between them. Germline loops: CDR1 LNHNV, CDR2 YYDKDF (reference sequence). The CDR3 DNA sequence: TGTGCCACCAGCAGAGAAACCTTCTATAGCGGAAGCACAGATACGCAGTATTTT. Encoded protein: CATSRETFYSGSTDTQYF.

This clonotype has a count of ten or more. The chain combines TRBV5-1 with TRBJ2-4; TRBD1 is a possible D gene (6 bases). Trimming stripped 3 bases from V and 13 bases from J, with 23 bases between. Germline loops: CDR1 SGHRS, CDR2 YFSETQ. The CDR3 is 15 amino acids. The CDR3 protein is CASSSNTGTLESQYF. CDR3 coding DNA: TGCGCCAGCAGCTCGAACACCGGGACATTAGAAAGCCAGTACTTC.

This clonotype was picked up one time. This chain links TRBV9 with TRBJ2-7; D ambiguous. V lost 4 bases and J lost 2, with 16 bases in between. The germline CDR1 and CDR2 sequences are SGDLS and YYNGEE. The CDR3 spans 15 residues. The CDR3 here is CASSSSGTTAYEQYF. The CDR3 DNA is TGTGCCAGCAGCTCCTCCGGTACTACAGCCTACGAGCAGTACTTC.

This clonotype was observed a few times. Written as DNA, the CDR3 is TGTGCCAGCAGTTGGACAGGGGAAAGAAACACTGAAGCTTTCTTT. Amino acid sequence: CASSWTGERNTEAFF. The chain has TRBV12-3 or TRBV12-4 and TRBJ1-1, with TRBD1 matching 9 bases. The CDR3 runs 15 residues. With 4 bases clipped from V and 2 bases from J, the junction kept 5 bases outside the gene matches.

This chain connects TRBV7-2 to TRBJ2-3; no clear D gene. This CDR3 has 14 residues. Germline V gene sequence: CDR1 SGHTA, CDR2 FQGNSA. Trimming took 5 bases from V and 4 from J, leaving 13 bases between them. The CDR3 region is CASSLGRSADTQYF. CDR3 sequence (DNA): TGTGCCAGCAGCCTAGGCAGGTCCGCAGATACGCAGTATTTT.

This clonotype showed up just a few times. In DNA, the CDR3 is TGTGCCAGCAGCTTTAGAGCGGGACTCGGCACAGATACGCAGTATTTT. This sequence encodes CASSFRAGLGTDTQYF. This rearrangement joins TRBV11-2 to TRBJ2-3; 7 bases line up with TRBD2. There are 16 residues in the CDR3. The germline V gene has CDR1 SGHAT and CDR2 FQNNGV. V shed 3 bases and J 1 base; nucleotides not matched to a gene: 7.

The CDR3 protein is CASSSLGSTEAFF. The CDR3 nucleotides read TGTGCCAGTTCTTCACTAGGGAGCACTGAAGCTTTCTTT. The V gene is TRBV7-3, the J gene TRBJ1-1, with D unresolved. V dropped 9 bases and J dropped 4 bases, with 15 bases sitting between them. The CDR3 is made up of 13 amino acids. The germline V gene encodes CDR1 SGHTA and CDR2 FQGTGA.

V gene TRBV10-3 combines with J gene TRBJ2-3; 10 bases match TRBD2. Trimming removed 5 bases from V and 6 bases from J; junction bases left unmatched: 5. Germline CDR1 is ENHRY and CDR2 is SYGVKD. The CDR3 totals 14 residues. Here the CDR3 DNA reads TGTGCCATCAGTATCCTAGCGGGGGACGATACGCAGTATTTT. Residues: CAISILAGDDTQYF.

This clonotype was observed a handful of times. V usage is TRBV15 and J usage is TRBJ1-2; 9 bases map to TRBD1. The CDR3 sequence is 15 residues long. The germline V gene has CDR1 LNHNV and CDR2 YYDKDF (reference sequence). V shed 3 bases, J shed 8 bases, and the junction held 10 bases outside the gene matches. The CDR3 nucleotides are TGTGCCACCAGCAGGGAGCCGGGACAGGGAAAAGGCTACACCTTC. Its translation: CATSREPGQGKGYTF.

This rearrangement joins TRBV30 to TRBJ2-2, with 10 bases matching TRBD1. Germline CDR1 and CDR2: GTSNPN and SVGIG (reference sequence). The CDR3 covers 16 residues. V lost 1 base and J lost 7; bases outside the gene matches: 9. CDR3 region: CAWSGIGTGAYGELFF. In nucleotides, the CDR3 is TGTGCCTGGAGTGGAATAGGGACAGGGGCATACGGGGAGCTGTTTTTT.

This clonotype was seen a handful of times. V gene TRBV7-2 combines with J gene TRBJ2-1; 8 positions match TRBD2. With 0 bases clipped from V and 0 bases from J, the junction kept 4 bases outside the gene matches. Looked up from germline, CDR1 is SGHTA and CDR2 is FQGNSA. CDR3 length: 17 residues. Written as DNA, the CDR3 is TGTGCCAGCAGCTTAGCCCATCTAGCGGGCTCCTACAATGAGCAGTTCTTC. Translation: CASSLAHLAGSYNEQFF. Based on the CDR3 plus reference TRBV7-2 and TRBJ2-1, the full variable domain is GAGVSQSPSNKVTEKGKDVELRCDPISGHTALYWYRQSLGQGLEFLIYFQGNSAPDKSGLPSDRFSAERTGGSVSTLTIQRTQQEDSAVYLCASSLAHLAGSYNEQFFGPGTRLTVL.

The chain carries TRBV7-2 and TRBJ2-1; D call uncertain. Germline lookup yields CDR1 SGHTA and CDR2 FQGNSA. Deletions cut 3 bases from V and 5 bases from J, with 8 bases between. The CDR3 is 13 amino acids. CDR3 loop: CASSFPWNNEQFF. CDR3 DNA sequence: TGTGCCAGCAGCTTTCCCTGGAACAATGAGCAGTTCTTC. The entire variable domain, with the rest obtained from reference TRBV7-2 and TRBJ2-1, is as follows: GAGVSQSPSNKVTEKGKDVELRCDPISGHTALYWYRQSLGQGLEFLIYFQGNSAPDKSGLPSDRFSAERTGGSVSTLTIQRTQQEDSAVYLCASSFPWNNEQFFGPGTRLTVL.

This clonotype was picked up a small number of times. The rearrangement links TRBV4-1 to TRBJ1-1, with D possibly matching TRBD1 (5 bases). The germline CDR1 and CDR2 sequences are MGHRA and YSYEKL. V was shortened by 1 base and J by 1 base, with 19 bases between the two germline ends. The CDR3 has 18 amino acids. DNA for the CDR3: TGCGCCAGCAGCCAAGGAGGGGCGAGCGGCCGCAAGAACACTGAAGCTTTCTTT. Amino acids: CASSQGGASGRKNTEAFF.

This clonotype was observed a handful of times. V gene TRBV5-6 combines with J gene TRBJ1-2, with 7 positions matching TRBD1. Germline CDR1 is SGHDT and CDR2 is YYEEEE. The CDR3 spans 14 residues. Unmatched junction bases numbered 12, after V lost 5 bases and J lost 8 bases. CDR3 bases: TGTGCCAGCAGAGGCTTTGACAGGGCTTCGGGCTACACCTTC. It is translated as CASRGFDRASGYTF.

The J gene is TRBJ2-3, the V gene TRBV10-3; 9 positions match TRBD2. The CDR3 runs to 14 residues. The J segment lost 4 bases and the V segment lost 6 bases, leaving 5 bases of the junction unmatched. The V gene's germline CDR1 is ENHRY and CDR2 SYGVKD. CDR3 sequence (DNA): TGTGCCATCAGGCCTAGCGGGGTCGCAGATACGCAGTATTTT. Translated, it gives CAIRPSGVADTQYF.

In its sample, this clonotype was seen a few times. V gene TRBV10-3 combines with J gene TRBJ2-3, with 9 positions matching TRBD1. The junction had 2 bases not matched to a gene; V was cut back by 7 bases and J by 0 bases. This CDR3 spans 14 amino acids. Germline loops: CDR1 ENHRY, CDR2 SYGVKD. DNA of the CDR3: TGTGCCATCAAGACAGGGGGGAGCACAGATACGCAGTATTTT. Encoded protein: CAIKTGGSTDTQYF.

The rearrangement joins TRBV7-9 to TRBJ1-1, with 8 bases lining up with TRBD1. The germline V gene encodes CDR1 SEHNR and CDR2 FQNEAQ (reference sequence). This CDR3 is built from 15 residues. The J segment lost 5 bases and the V segment lost 5 bases, leaving 10 bases of the junction unmatched. CDR3 residues: CASSALTGAGTEAFF. The CDR3 DNA reads as TGTGCCAGCAGCGCGTTGACAGGGGCGGGGACTGAAGCTTTCTTT.

For the CDR3, the DNA is TGCAGTGCTCGGGACTACTCCTACGAGCAGTACTTC. It is translated as CSARDYSYEQYF. The genes are TRBV20-1 and TRBJ2-7; TRBD2 agrees at 7 bases. V was pared by 5 bases and J by 0 bases, with 1 base of the junction left unmatched. Per the germline V gene, CDR1 is DFQATT and CDR2 is SNEGSKA (reference sequence). The CDR3 has 12 residues.